The clone carrying this T cell receptor (beta chain) has just a few counts. Germline V gene sequence: CDR1 SEHNR, CDR2 FQNEAQ (reference sequence). The CDR3 spans 14 residues. V was clipped by 5 bases and J by 5 bases; unmatched bases: 5. Clones were sequenced by immunoSEQ multiplex PCR, and TCRdb holds only the in-frame ones, with some missing. The data show some 300,000 clones, 80% to 90% seen once. This sample is part of a study of blood T cell repertoires in COVID-19. Background on the study: COVID-19 samples, acute and convalescent, were from the United States, Italy and Spain.

Sequenced: PBMCs or T cells enriched from blood (not recorded which). The chain is built from TRBV7-9 and TRBJ1-5, with 8 bases identical to TRBD1. This receptor was obtained from a man aged 25 to 40 who had recovered from COVID-19. CDR3 in amino acids: CASSADRVYQPQHF. CDR3 DNA sequence: TGTGCCAGCAGCGCGGACAGGGTATATCAGCCCCAGCATTTT.